A selection of T cell receptor beta chains follows, all from one sample in a study of cytomegalovirus exposure and HLA in healthy donors. The table came from immunoSEQ multiplex PCR; TCRdb's copy has only in-frame clones and leaves some out. Of around 100,000 clones listed, 79% are singletons. The specimen sequenced was PBMCs. The source is a woman under 30 in good health and CMV-seropositive. Each CDR3 is given with its conserved first and last residue. A D gene is named only where the DNA matches it firmly. Clone size is not always given. Where it is, it says once, few, many or a class for expanded clones.

j_call,clone_size,d_call,v_call,cdr3_nt,cdr3_aa
TRBJ2-7,-,-,TRBV19,TGTGCCAGTAGTATCGGACAGTCGATAGGCGAGCAGTACTTC,CASSIGQSIGEQYF
TRBJ2-1,-,TRBD2,TRBV5-1,TGCGCCAGCAGCTTGGCCCAGAGCGGGAGTTCCTACAATGAGCAGTTCTTC,CASSLAQSGSSYNEQFF
TRBJ1-1,-,TRBD1,TRBV28,TGTGCCAGCAGTTTGGCTCAGGGACAGGGGAAAACTGAAGCTTTCTTT,CASSLAQGQGKTEAFF
TRBJ2-7,-,TRBD2,TRBV5-3,TGTGCCAGAAGCCAAAGCTGCAGGGCTAGCGGGAGAACGGCTTACGAGCAGTACTTC,CARSQSCRASGRTAYEQYF
TRBJ1-1,-,TRBD1,TRBV19,TGTGCCAGTAGTATAGATTTTACGACAGGGGGCCACACTGAAGCTTTCTTT,CASSIDFTTGGHTEAFF
TRBJ1-2,-,TRBD1,TRBV30,TGTGCGCGGGACAGGCGTAACTATGGCTACACCTTC,CARDRRNYGYTF
TRBJ2-5,-,TRBD1,TRBV6-1,TGTGCCAGCAGTTCCGACAGGGATTTTGAGACCCAGTACTTC,CASSSDRDFETQYF
TRBJ2-3,-,-,TRBV10-1,TGCGCCAGCAGTGAGGACCTGAGGGGCACAGATACGCAGTATTTT,CASSEDLRGTDTQYF
TRBJ2-7,-,-,TRBV7-9,TGTGCCAGCAGCCTAAGCCGGGACTGGAAATACGAGCAGTACTTC,CASSLSRDWKYEQYF
TRBJ1-2,-,-,TRBV7-9,TGTGCCAGCAGCCTGGGCCCGACCTATGGCTACACCTTC,CASSLGPTYGYTF
TRBJ1-4,-,-,TRBV7-8,TGTGCCAGCAGCTTGAGTTCAAACAGGTTTCCTAATGAAAAACTGTTTTTT,CASSLSSNRFPNEKLFF
TRBJ1-2,-,TRBD1,TRBV7-9,TGTGCCAGCAGCCCGATCACACTACAGGGGGCGGGTCTCTATGGCTACACCTTC,CASSPITLQGAGLYGYTF
TRBJ1-1,-,-,TRBV9,TGTGCCAGCAGCGCCCTACAGGGAGGGGACACTGAAGCTTTCTTT,CASSALQGGDTEAFF
TRBJ1-1,once,TRBD1,TRBV5-1,TGCGCCAGCAGCGCCCGGGACAGGAACACTGAAGCTTTCTTT,CASSARDRNTEAFF
TRBJ2-1,-,-,TRBV7-9,TGTTCCAGCAGCCTGTCTTTTGATGAGCAGTTCTTC,CSSSLSFDEQFF
TRBJ2-5,-,-,TRBV6-1,TGTGCCAGCAGGGATACAGGGCACGATGAGACCCAGTACTTC,CASRDTGHDETQYF
TRBJ2-6,-,-,TRBV10-1,TGCGCCATCTATGGTCTCTCTGGGGCCAACGTCCTGACTTTC,CAIYGLSGANVLTF
TRBJ1-2,-,-,TRBV5-1,TGCGCCAGCAGCAGCGGGCCTCGAGGCTACACCTTC,CASSSGPRGYTF
TRBJ2-6,-,-,TRBV5-1,TGCGCCAGCAGCTGGACGACAGTCTCTGGGGCCAACGTCCTGACTTTC,CASSWTTVSGANVLTF
TRBJ1-1,-,TRBD1,TRBV30,TGTGCCTGGAATCGACAGGGACTGGCTGAAGCTTTCTTT,CAWNRQGLAEAFF
TRBJ2-1,-,TRBD2,TRBV7-9,TGTGCCAGCAGCTTAACCGTAGGACTAGCGGGTGAGCAGTTCTTC,CASSLTVGLAGEQFF
TRBJ2-5,-,-,TRBV7-7,TGTGCTAGCAGCTTAGATCGGGAGACCCAGTACTTC,CASSLDRETQYF
TRBJ2-1,few,-,TRBV5-1,TGCGCCAGCAGCTTGGCCTCGTTATACAATGAGCAGTTCTTC,CASSLASLYNEQFF